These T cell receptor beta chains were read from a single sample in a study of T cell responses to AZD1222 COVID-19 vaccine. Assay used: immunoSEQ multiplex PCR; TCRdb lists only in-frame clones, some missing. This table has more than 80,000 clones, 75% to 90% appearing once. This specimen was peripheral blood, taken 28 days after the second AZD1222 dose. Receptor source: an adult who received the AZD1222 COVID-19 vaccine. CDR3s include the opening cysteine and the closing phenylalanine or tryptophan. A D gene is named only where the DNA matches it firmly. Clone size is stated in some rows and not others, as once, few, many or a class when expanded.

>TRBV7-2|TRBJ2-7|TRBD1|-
CASSKPGTGWDEQYF
TGTGCCAGCAGCAAACCCGGGACAGGGTGGGACGAGCAGTACTTC
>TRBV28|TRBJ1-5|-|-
CASTTVYSNQPQHF
TGTGCCAGCACGACAGTTTATAGCAATCAGCCCCAGCATTTT
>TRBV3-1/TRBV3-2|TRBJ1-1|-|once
CASSPLAQKNTEAFF
TGTGCCAGCAGCCCGTTGGCACAGAAGAACACTGAAGCTTTCTTT
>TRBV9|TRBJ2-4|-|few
CASSVGLARDIQYF
TGTGCCAGCAGCGTAGGGCTAGCGAGGGACATTCAGTACTTC
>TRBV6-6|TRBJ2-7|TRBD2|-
CASSYPEGLVYEQYF
TGTGCCAGCAGTTACCCCGAAGGACTAGTCTACGAGCAGTACTTC
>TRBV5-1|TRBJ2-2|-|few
CASSPLPGELFF
TGCGCCAGCAGCCCCCTTCCCGGGGAGCTGTTTTTT
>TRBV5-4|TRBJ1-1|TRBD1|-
CASRIPGQLNTEAFF
TGTGCCAGCAGAATACCGGGACAGTTGAACACTGAAGCTTTCTTT
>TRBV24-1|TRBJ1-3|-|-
CATSDPGRAGNTIYF
TGTGCCACCAGTGATCCCGGCAGGGCTGGAAACACCATATATTTT
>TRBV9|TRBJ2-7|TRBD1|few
CASSAPGQGAHEQYF
TGTGCCAGCAGCGCTCCGGGACAGGGGGCCCACGAGCAGTACTTC
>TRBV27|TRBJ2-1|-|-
CASSLRPYNEQFF
TGTGCCAGCAGTTTACGCCCGTACAATGAGCAGTTCTTC
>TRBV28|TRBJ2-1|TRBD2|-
CASSLPRTSGGTNEQFF
TGTGCCAGCAGTTTACCTCGGACTAGCGGGGGCACGAATGAGCAGTTCTTC
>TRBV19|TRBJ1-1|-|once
CASSIGVGTEAFF
TGTGCCAGTAGTATCGGGGTTGGCACTGAAGCTTTCTTT
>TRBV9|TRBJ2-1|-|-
CASTPGLRGYYNEQFF
TGTGCCAGCACCCCGGGCTTACGGGGCTATTACAATGAGCAGTTCTTC
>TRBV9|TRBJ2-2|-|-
CASSANTGELFF
TGTGCCAGCTCGGCGAACACCGGGGAGCTGTTTTTT
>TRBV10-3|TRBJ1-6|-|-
CAISGDLNSPLHF
TGTGCCATCAGTGGGGACCTCAATTCACCCCTCCACTTT
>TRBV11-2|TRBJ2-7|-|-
CASSLVAGKISYEQYF
TGTGCCAGCAGCTTAGTGGCGGGAAAGATCTCCTACGAGCAGTACTTC
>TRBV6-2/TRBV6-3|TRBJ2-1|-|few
CASSSGTGSLNEQFF
TGTGCCAGCAGCAGCGGGACAGGCAGCCTCAATGAGCAGTTCTTC
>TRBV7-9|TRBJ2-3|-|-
CASSALSLSTDTQYF
TGTGCCAGCAGCGCGCTAAGCCTTAGCACAGATACGCAGTATTTT
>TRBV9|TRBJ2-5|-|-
CASSVGLGQETQYF
TGTGCCAGCAGCGTAGGCCTGGGACAAGAGACCCAGTACTTC
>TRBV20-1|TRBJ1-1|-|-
CSASMGPSNTEAFF
TGCAGTGCTAGTATGGGTCCGTCGAACACTGAAGCTTTCTTT
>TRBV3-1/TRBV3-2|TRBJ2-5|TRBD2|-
CASSQGIAGGETQYF
TGTGCCAGCAGCCAAGGTATAGCGGGGGGAGAGACCCAGTACTTC
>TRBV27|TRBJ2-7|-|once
CASTRGGGGEQYF
TGTGCCAGCACCCGAGGAGGGGGGGGAGAGCAGTACTTC
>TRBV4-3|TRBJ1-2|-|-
CASSQVGGAYYGYTF
TGCGCCAGCAGCCAAGTAGGCGGGGCGTACTATGGCTACACCTTC
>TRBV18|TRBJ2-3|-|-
CASSPDWVSTDTQYF
TGTGCCAGCTCGCCGGACTGGGTTAGCACAGATACGCAGTATTTT
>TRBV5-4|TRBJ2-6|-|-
CASSSSGSRSGANVLTF
TGTGCCAGCAGCTCCTCCGGGTCCCGCTCTGGGGCCAACGTCCTGACTTTC
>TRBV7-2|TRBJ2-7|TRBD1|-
CASGRQGNSYEQYF
TGTGCCAGCGGGAGACAGGGGAATTCCTACGAGCAGTACTTC
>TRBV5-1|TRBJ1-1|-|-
CASSSQSMNTEAFF
TGCGCCAGCAGCTCCCAAAGTATGAACACTGAAGCTTTCTTT
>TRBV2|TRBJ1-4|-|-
CASSVPDPRGEKLFF
TGTGCCAGCAGTGTCCCGGACCCGCGGGGTGAAAAACTGTTTTTT
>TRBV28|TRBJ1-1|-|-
CASIPTGQPGGEAFF
TGTGCCAGCATCCCTACCGGCCAGCCGGGGGGGGAAGCTTTCTTT
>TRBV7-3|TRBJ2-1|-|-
CASSLGAWDEQFF
TGTGCCAGCAGCCTAGGGGCCTGGGATGAGCAGTTCTTC